The 32 T cell receptor beta chains reported below all come from one sample, sequenced in a study of blood T cell repertoires in COVID-19. Repertoires were generated with immunoSEQ multiplex PCR, while TCRdb's copy carries only in-frame clones and drops some. Altogether 99,000 or so clones are present, roughly 85% being singletons, with the ten largest covering about 16%. Sequencing input: peripheral blood. The receptors derive from a woman of 80 years or more with acute or convalescent COVID-19.

This chain uses TRBV7-9 with TRBJ2-1, with 9 bases identical to TRBD2. This CDR3 spans 15 amino acids. Germline CDR1 reads SEHNR; CDR2 reads FQNEAQ (reference sequence). Germline trimming cut 4 bases from V and 8 bases from J; bases unmatched to any gene: 9. The CDR3 nucleotides are TGTGCCAGCAGCTCTCTTAGCGGGAGTATCCATGAGCAGTTCTTC. Translation gives CASSSLSGSIHEQFF. Looking up the rest from reference TRBV7-9 and TRBJ2-1 gives the full variable domain: DTGVSQNPRHKITKRGQNVTFRCDPISEHNRLYWYRQTLGQGPEFLTYFQNEAQLEKSRLLSDRFSAERPKGSFSTLEIQRTEQGDSAMYLCASSSLSGSIHEQFFGPGTRLTVL.

The genes are TRBV5-6 and TRBJ1-1; 7 bases line up with TRBD1. With 4 bases clipped from V and 7 bases from J, the junction kept 7 bases outside the gene matches. The germline gives CDR1 SGHDT, CDR2 YYEEEE. This CDR3 region has 13 residues. CDR3 protein: CASSVPGQFEAFF. The CDR3 DNA reads TGTGCCAGCAGCGTCCCGGGACAGTTTGAAGCTTTCTTT. The variable domain in full, with the rest retrieved from reference TRBV5-6 and TRBJ1-1, is DAGVTQSPTHLIKTRGQQVTLRCSPKSGHDTVSWYQQALGQGPQFIFQYYEEEERQRGNFPDRFSGHQFPNYSSELNVNALLLGDSALYLCASSVPGQFEAFFGQGTRLTVV.

This clone was found once. DNA of the CDR3: TGTGCCAGCAGCTCGTATCCGGGACTAGCGGCAAATGAGCAGTTCTTC. The encoded protein is CASSSYPGLAANEQFF. The chain links TRBV6-6 to TRBJ2-1; TRBD2 matches at 11 bases. The CDR3 length is 16 residues. Germline V gene sequence: CDR1 MNHNY, CDR2 SVGAGI (reference sequence). With 6 bases clipped from V and 7 bases from J, the junction kept 11 bases outside the gene matches.

This clone was seen once. The chain combines TRBV7-9 with TRBJ2-7; 11 bases are a match to TRBD1. The V gene end was trimmed by 2 bases and the J gene end by 9 bases; junction bases not matched to a gene: 15. The CDR3 contains 17 residues. Per germline, CDR1 SEHNR and CDR2 FQNEAQ (reference sequence). The DNA for the CDR3 is TGTGCCAGCAGCTTAAAACCCCCCGGGACAGGGGGGGGCGGGCAGTACTTC. This translates into CASSLKPPGTGGGGQYF.

This sequence joins TRBV29-1 and TRBJ2-2; D not certain. The CDR3 is made up of 13 amino acids. Looked up from germline, CDR1 is SQVTM and CDR2 is ANQGSEA. V lost 4 bases and J 1 base, leaving 7 bases between the germline ends. DNA of the CDR3: TGCAGCGTTGTGGCGGTGAACACCGGGGAGCTGTTTTTT. Translated, it gives CSVVAVNTGELFF.

The rearrangement uses TRBV11-3 and TRBJ2-5, with 13 bases fitting TRBD2. This CDR3 region has 17 residues. Germline CDR1 and CDR2: SGHNT and YENEEA. V lost 5 bases, J lost 5 bases, and 11 bases stayed unmatched. The CDR3: CASSPRTSGGGRETQYF. In DNA form, the CDR3 reads TGTGCCAGCAGCCCCCGGACTAGCGGGGGTGGTAGGGAGACCCAGTACTTC.

This sequence joins TRBV11-3 and TRBJ2-5; 10 bases line up with TRBD2. This CDR3 is built from 15 residues. V shed 3 bases, J shed 3 bases, and the junction held 4 bases outside the gene matches. Germline loops: CDR1 SGHNT, CDR2 YENEEA. CDR3: CASSFTGTSEETQYF. In DNA, the CDR3 is TGTGCCAGCAGCTTTACCGGGACTAGCGAAGAGACCCAGTACTTC.

Only a few counts were recorded for this clone. The chain uses TRBV4-3 and TRBJ2-5, with TRBD1 matching over 8 bases. The CDR3 has 16 amino acids. The germline gives CDR1 LGHNA, CDR2 YSLEER. Trimming cost V 0 bases and J 2 bases; bases outside gene matches: 5. CDR3 residues: CASSQDQRTGQETQYF. CDR3 sequence (DNA): TGCGCCAGCAGCCAAGACCAAAGGACAGGGCAAGAGACCCAGTACTTC.

The V call is TRBV6-5, the J call TRBJ2-7; 7 bases align to TRBD1. Germline V gives CDR1 MNHEY, CDR2 SVGAGI. The CDR3 totals 13 residues. The V gene end was trimmed by 0 bases and the J gene end by 4 bases; junction bases not matched to a gene: 0. The CDR3 protein is CASSYSTGYEQYF. The CDR3 DNA follows: TGTGCCAGCAGTTACTCGACAGGGTACGAGCAGTACTTC.

The genes are TRBV18 and TRBJ1-6; the D gene is possibly TRBD1 (6 bases). Per the germline V gene, CDR1 is KGHSH and CDR2 is LQKENI. This CDR3 is built from 14 residues. V lost 6 bases, J lost 8 bases, and 14 bases lay in between. The chain's CDR3 is CASSPTGLDSPLHF. The CDR3 bases are TGTGCCAGCTCGCCGACAGGACTAGATTCACCCCTCCACTTT.

The table lists this clone with a count of one. The chain joins TRBV7-8 to TRBJ2-3, with D uncertain. CDR1 and CDR2 (germline): SGHVS, FQNEAQ. With 0 bases removed from V and 10 bases from J, the gap between germline ends came to 8 bases. CDR3 size: 12 residues. CDR3 loop: CASSLAGNAQYF. CDR3 bases: TGTGCCAGCAGCTTAGCGGGCAATGCGCAGTATTTT.

This clone came up once. J is TRBJ1-2 and V is TRBV5-4; D unclear. Trimming pared 2 bases from V and 7 bases from J, leaving 12 bases between. The CDR3 is 13 residues long. CDR1 SGHNT and CDR2 YYREEE come from the germline V gene (reference sequence). This CDR3 reads CASSFEGESGYTF. CDR3 bases: TGTGCCAGCAGCTTCGAGGGTGAGAGTGGCTACACCTTC.

This rearrangement joins TRBV19 to TRBJ1-2; D is uncertain. There are 13 residues in the CDR3. V was cut by 7 bases and J by 5 bases, with 14 bases left in between. Germline V CDR1 and CDR2: LNHDA, SQIVND (reference sequence). The CDR3: CASKKGQTYGYTF. The CDR3 DNA reads as TGTGCCAGTAAGAAAGGTCAGACTTATGGCTACACCTTC.

The chain employs TRBV14 and TRBJ1-2; D unresolved. The germline V and J ends were trimmed by 0 bases and 3 bases, with 8 bases remaining between them. This CDR3 has 14 amino acids. Germline V gives CDR1 SGHDN, CDR2 FVKESK. The CDR3 DNA reads as TGTGCCAGCAGCCAAGATTCGACTTACTATGGCTACACCTTC. Its protein is CASSQDSTYYGYTF.

J is TRBJ2-2 and V is TRBV7-2; TRBD2 matches at 9 bases. The CDR3 contains 17 residues. Germline CDR1 reads SGHTA; CDR2 reads FQGNSA. V lost 3 bases, J lost 2 bases, and 7 bases stayed unmatched. DNA for the CDR3: TGTGCCAGCAGCTTGTACCCTAGCGGGGTTAACACCGGGGAGCTGTTTTTT. Its protein is CASSLYPSGVNTGELFF.

The rearrangement uses TRBV5-4 and TRBJ1-4, with D tentatively TRBD1 (5 bases). Germline CDR1 SGHNT, CDR2 YYREEE (reference sequence). The CDR3 is 14 residues long. The germline V and J ends were trimmed by 2 bases and 0 bases, with 5 bases remaining between them. This chain's CDR3 is CASSLGATNEKLFF. CDR3 bases: TGTGCCAGCAGCTTAGGGGCAACTAATGAAAAACTGTTTTTT.

The rearrangement joins TRBV6-5 to TRBJ1-5; 7 nucleotides line up with TRBD1. CDR1 is MNHEY, CDR2 SVGAGI, per germline. This CDR3 is built from 15 residues. Trimming cost V 6 bases and J 4 bases; bases outside gene matches: 9. CDR3 coding DNA: TGTGCCAGCAGGATGACAGGGAATTCTAATCAGCCCCAGCATTTT. Protein sequence: CASRMTGNSNQPQHF.

In its sample, this clone was seen once. V and J are TRBV7-2 and TRBJ2-1, with a weak D call TRBD2 (5 bases). Between the trimmed V and J ends, which lost 3 bases and 2 bases, there was a span of 20 bases. Germline V gene data show CDR1 as SGHTA and CDR2 as FQGNSA. This CDR3 comprises 18 residues. In nucleotides, the CDR3 is TGTGCCAGCAGCTTTTACCCCGCCTCCAGCGGAACCTACAATGAGCAGTTCTTC. This codes for CASSFYPASSGTYNEQFF.

In this sample, this clone turned up a few times. V is TRBV7-8 and J is TRBJ1-1; D remains ambiguous. The CDR3 extends over 15 amino acids. Between the trimmed V and J ends, which lost 6 bases and 0 bases, there was a span of 14 bases. Germline V CDR1 and CDR2: SGHVS, FQNEAQ. In DNA form, the CDR3 reads TGTGCCAGCAGTCGGAGACCCATGATGAACACTGAAGCTTTCTTT. Translated, it gives CASSRRPMMNTEAFF.

The chain couples TRBV11-3 to TRBJ2-2, with a possible D match to TRBD2 (5 bases). This CDR3 region has 14 residues. V was shortened by 4 bases and J by 7 bases, with 13 bases between the two germline ends. CDR1 and CDR2 (germline): SGHNT, YENEEA. CDR3 bases: TGTGCCAGCAGCTCGCTAGCTACCGGCGGGGAGCTGTTTTTT. Its translation: CASSSLATGGELFF.

This clone occurred once. The V call is TRBV19, the J call TRBJ2-1, with D possibly TRBD2 on 6 matching bases. The V end lost 3 bases, the J end lost 2 bases, and 14 bases lay between the germline ends. The germline V gene encodes CDR1 LNHDA and CDR2 SQIVND (reference sequence). This CDR3 comprises 16 residues. The chain's CDR3 is CASSILGGNTYNEQFF. CDR3 coding DNA: TGTGCCAGTAGTATTTTAGGAGGGAACACCTACAATGAGCAGTTCTTC. Filled out from reference TRBV19 and TRBJ2-1, the complete variable domain reads DGGITQSPKYLFRKEGQNVTLSCEQNLNHDAMYWYRQDPGQGLRLIYYSQIVNDFQKGDIAEGYSVSREKKESFPLTVTSAQKNPTAFYLCASSILGGNTYNEQFFGPGTRLTVL.

V usage is TRBV27 and J usage is TRBJ2-2; D uncertain. Germline V CDR1 and CDR2: MNHEY, SMNVEV (reference sequence). Trimming took off 5 bases at V and 5 bases at J, with 9 bases between the two ends. The CDR3 is 13 residues long. The CDR3: CASSPGRTGELFF. The DNA for the CDR3 is TGTGCCAGCAGTCCCGGCAGGACCGGGGAGCTGTTTTTT.

The chain carries TRBV27 and TRBJ1-2; D is possibly TRBD1 (5 bases). V shed 6 bases and J shed 4 bases, with 21 bases lying between them. CDR1 and CDR2 (germline): MNHEY, SMNVEV (reference sequence). The CDR3 consists of 16 residues. CDR3: CASRTLRGRFIYGYTF. DNA for the CDR3: TGTGCCAGCAGAACTTTAAGGGGCCGATTCATCTATGGCTACACCTTC.

This chain uses TRBV5-6 with TRBJ2-1; TRBD2 matches 9 bases. This CDR3 has 18 amino acids. J lost 0 bases, V lost 0 bases, and 7 bases had no gene match. Germline loops: CDR1 SGHDT, CDR2 YYEEEE. The CDR3 sequence is CASSLVASGMTSYNEQFF. CDR3 sequence (DNA): TGTGCCAGCAGCTTGGTGGCTAGCGGGATGACCTCCTACAATGAGCAGTTCTTC.

The J gene is TRBJ2-5, the V gene TRBV10-3; 8 bases line up with TRBD1. This CDR3 contains 14 residues. The junction had 2 bases not matched to a gene; V was cut back by 4 bases and J by 1 base. The germline V gene encodes CDR1 ENHRY and CDR2 SYGVKD. In DNA form, the CDR3 reads TGTGCCATCAGTGGGGGACAGGTCCAAGAGACCCAGTACTTC. Protein: CAISGGQVQETQYF.

This clone was found a few times. V is TRBV29-1 and J is TRBJ2-1; 12 bases are shared with TRBD2. The germline CDR1 and CDR2 sequences are SQVTM and ANQGSEA. The CDR3 contains 15 residues. V dropped 6 bases and J dropped 8; count of bases not matched to a gene: 11. Here the CDR3 reads CSVGVTSGRVDEQFF. CDR3 DNA: TGCAGCGTCGGCGTGACTAGCGGGAGAGTAGATGAGCAGTTCTTC.

The CDR3 DNA is TGTGCCAGCAGCTTGGCGGGCGGGTGGGGGCACCAAGAGACCCAGTACTTC. Translated: CASSLAGGWGHQETQYF. V and J are TRBV7-6 and TRBJ2-5; D might be TRBD1 (6 bases). From germline, CDR1 is SGHVS and CDR2 FNYEAQ. V lost 3 bases, J lost 0 bases, and 17 bases lay in between. The CDR3 contains 17 residues. Drawing the rest from reference TRBV7-6 and TRBJ2-5, the complete variable domain is GAGVSQSPRYKVTKRGQDVALRCDPISGHVSLYWYRQALGQGPEFLTYFNYEAQQDKSGLPNDRFSAERPEGSISTLTIQRTEQRDSAMYRCASSLAGGWGHQETQYFGPGTRLLVL.

This clone was observed a handful of times. This chain joins TRBV7-2 and TRBJ2-1, with 10 positions matching TRBD2. After removal of 0 bases from V and 10 bases from J, the junction contained 3 bases not matched to a gene. Germline V gives CDR1 SGHTA, CDR2 FQGNSA. There are 14 residues in the CDR3. This CDR3 is CASSLALSGGEQFF. Here the CDR3 DNA reads TGTGCCAGCAGCTTAGCCCTTAGCGGGGGGGAGCAGTTCTTC.

The rearrangement links TRBV7-9 to TRBJ2-7; 7 nucleotides agree with TRBD2. With 3 bases clipped from V and 2 bases from J, the junction kept 7 bases outside the gene matches. Per the germline V gene, CDR1 is SEHNR and CDR2 is FQNEAQ (reference sequence). The CDR3 sequence is 15 residues long. The CDR3 coding sequence is TGTGCCAGCAGCTTGGGAGGGGAGATTCCCTACGAGCAGTACGTC. It is translated as CASSLGGEIPYEQYV.

This clone has a handful of counts. As DNA, the CDR3 is TGTGCCAGCAACCGTTACCAGGGGGAGCTGTTTTTT. It is translated as CASNRYQGELFF. J is TRBJ2-2 and V is TRBV2; no firm D call. This CDR3 region has 12 residues. V was clipped by 7 bases and J by 8 bases, with 11 bases between them. Germline V gene lookup returns CDR1 SNHLY and CDR2 FYNNEI.

The chain employs TRBV21-1 and TRBJ2-7; the table's D call of TRBD1 was not tested on the DNA. TRBV21-1 is listed as a pseudogene. The CDR3 extends over 12 amino acids. CDR3 nucleotides: TGTGCCAGCAGGGACAGGGGGAACGAGCAGTACGTC. This codes for CASRDRGNEQYV.

The J gene is TRBJ1-2, the V gene TRBV7-9; 8 bases match TRBD1. Germline trimming cut 7 bases from V and 7 bases from J; bases unmatched to any gene: 14. Germline CDR1 is SEHNR and CDR2 is FQNEAQ (reference sequence). The CDR3 consists of 15 residues. CDR3 bases: TGTGCCAGCACCGGGGATCAGGACAGGGTGGGTGGCTACACCTTC. Amino acid sequence: CASTGDQDRVGGYTF.